This T cell receptor beta chain was identified in a study of T-cell reconstitution after alpha-beta-depleted transplantation in children. Unique molecular identifiers were incorporated into the prepared TCRbeta library. TCRdb re-called the PCR reads through MiXCR, storing one row per CDR3 protein. The sample shows about 590,000 distinct CDR3 sequences, 13% of them seen only once. V lost 6 bases and J lost 6; bases outside the gene matches: 3. In germline, CDR1 is DFQATT, CDR2 SNEGSKA (reference sequence). This CDR3 is 14 amino acids long. The sample holds a few counts of this clonotype. Sample: PBMCs, mostly from graft donor cells, taken 360 days after TCRalphabeta/CD19-depleted stem cell transplant. The chain carries TRBV20-1 and TRBJ2-1; 15 bases line up with TRBD2. This receptor was identified in a male patient younger than 18 who had a stem cell transplant for acute myeloid leukemia, so the T cells may come from the graft donor. In DNA form, the CDR3 reads TGCAGTGCGCGGACTAGCGGGAGGGTCAATGAGCAGTTCTTC. It specifies CSARTSGRVNEQFF.